Listed below are T cell receptor beta chains from one sample, sequenced in a study of blood T cell repertoires in COVID-19. Repertoires were generated with immunoSEQ multiplex PCR, while TCRdb's copy carries only in-frame clones and drops some. This sample has 250,000 or so clones, with almost 90% found just once. The sequenced material came from peripheral blood. The receptors derive from a woman aged 55-70 years with COVID-19, enrolled during active disease. The conserved cysteine and the conserved F or W are not part of the CDR3 here. Each record gives: V gene, J gene, CDR3 protein.

>TRBV7-3|TRBJ2-2
ASSLHGGVTGELF
>TRBV20-1|TRBJ1-1
SGKLATEAF
>TRBV5-8|TRBJ2-1
ASSLPPPGNWI
>TRBV7-2|TRBJ1-2
ASSRGGGYYGYT
>TRBV3-1/TRBV3-2|TRBJ1-1
ASSQGWQGWEAF
>TRBV6-2/TRBV6-3|TRBJ2-7
ASSNMEGAREY
>TRBV12-5|TRBJ1-1
ASGLERGTEAF
>TRBV9|TRBJ1-4
ASNAGQVNEKLF
>TRBV9|TRBJ2-1
ASSSYIAGGRNEQF
>TRBV19|TRBJ2-5
ASSISAGSQETQY
>TRBV7-8|TRBJ2-4
ASSPASGNIQY
>TRBV7-2|TRBJ1-5
ASSQPGYSNQPQH
>TRBV7-2|TRBJ1-1
ASRSRDRKNTEAF
>TRBV10-3|TRBJ1-4
AIKPNGTNEKLF
>TRBV19|TRBJ2-2
ASSGVGELF
>TRBV9|TRBJ2-1
ASSVAILDNEQF
>TRBV13|TRBJ1-3
ASSLGGLSGNTIY